This T cell receptor (beta chain) is drawn from a study of cytomegalovirus exposure and HLA in healthy donors. The study, taken as a whole, reports: TRBV6-2, TRBV6-3 and some other V segments were excluded as indistinguishable.

Trimming cost V 1 base and J 7 bases, with 16 bases left between them. This CDR3 is 14 amino acids long. Germline values: CDR1 GTSNPN, CDR2 SVGIG (reference sequence). Notes on this clone: The antigen is unknown.

60 Vbeta and 13 Jbeta primers were used in PCR. Authors' methods: A follow-up analysis tallied about 80 million unique TCR beta chains, roughly 11 million shared. The data were produced by immunoSEQ multiplex PCR, yet TCRdb's version contains in-frame clones alone and is incomplete. From that table come the V and J calls and clone size; the DNA was used to work out D and trimming. This table holds 120,000 or so clones, around three quarters found once. This clonotype was obtained from a man younger than 30 in good health and CMV-seronegative. The sample consisted of PBMCs. This chain joins TRBV30 and TRBJ1-2; D is undetermined. CDR3 sequence reads: CAWSANRESGGYTF. CDR3 DNA: TGTGCCTGGAGTGCTAATAGGGAAAGCGGTGGCTACACCTTC. Combining the CDR3 with reference TRBV30 and TRBJ1-2 gives the whole variable domain SQTIHQWPATLVQPVGSPLSLECTVEGTSNPNLYWYRQAAGRGLQLLFYSVGIGQISSEVPQNLSASRPQDRQFILSSKKLLLSDSGFYLCAWSANRESGGYTFGSGTRLTVV.